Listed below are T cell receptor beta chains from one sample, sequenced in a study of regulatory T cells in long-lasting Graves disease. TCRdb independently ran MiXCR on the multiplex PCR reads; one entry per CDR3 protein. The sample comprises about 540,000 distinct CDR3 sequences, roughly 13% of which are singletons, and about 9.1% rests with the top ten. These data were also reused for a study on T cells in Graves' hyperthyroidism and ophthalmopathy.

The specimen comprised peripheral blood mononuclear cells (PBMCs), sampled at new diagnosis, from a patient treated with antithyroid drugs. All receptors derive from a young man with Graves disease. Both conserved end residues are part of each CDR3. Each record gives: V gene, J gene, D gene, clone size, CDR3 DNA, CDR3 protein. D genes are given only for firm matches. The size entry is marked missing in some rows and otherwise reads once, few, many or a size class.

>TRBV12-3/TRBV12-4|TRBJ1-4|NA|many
TGTGCCAGCAGTTTCGGGCGGGCAACTAATGAAAAACTGTTTTTT
CASSFGRATNEKLFF
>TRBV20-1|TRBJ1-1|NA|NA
TGCAGTGCAAAGATCAGAGGGACGGCGAACACTGAAGCTTTCTTT
CSAKIRGTANTEAFF
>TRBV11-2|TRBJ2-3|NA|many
TGTGCCAGCAGCTTAGGGGACTTCTCTTCAGATACGCAGTATTTT
CASSLGDFSSDTQYF
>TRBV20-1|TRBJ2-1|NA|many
TGCAGTGCTTTGACTGGGTTCTCCTACAATGAGCAGTTCTTC
CSALTGFSYNEQFF
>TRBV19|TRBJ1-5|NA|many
TGTGCCAGTAGTATAGTTTCGTTTCAGGTTAATCAGCCCCAGCATTTT
CASSIVSFQVNQPQHF
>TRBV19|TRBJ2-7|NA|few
TGTGCCAGTAGTCGGGCGGGTGGCGGGTATGGGGAGCAGTACTTC
CASSRAGGGYGEQYF
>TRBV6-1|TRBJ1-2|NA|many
TGTGCCAGCAGGGCCCCCGGGGGGGGGAATCTCTATGGCTACACCTTC
CASRAPGGGNLYGYTF
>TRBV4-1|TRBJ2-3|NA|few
TGCGCCAGCAGACCCGGGGAAACAGCAGATACGCAGTATTTT
CASRPGETADTQYF
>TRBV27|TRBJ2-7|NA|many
TGTGCCAGCAGTTTATACCGGATGGGCGAGCAGTACTTC
CASSLYRMGEQYF
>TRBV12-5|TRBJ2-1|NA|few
TGTGCTAGTGGTGGCCTCCGGGTTGGTTACAATGAGCAGTTCTTC
CASGGLRVGYNEQFF
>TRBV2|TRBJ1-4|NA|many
TGTGCCAGCGGGGGACCATTAAATGAAAAACTGTTTTTT
CASGGPLNEKLFF
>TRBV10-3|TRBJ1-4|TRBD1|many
TGTGCCATCAGTGAGGTGACAGGGGACGAAAAACTGTTTTTT
CAISEVTGDEKLFF
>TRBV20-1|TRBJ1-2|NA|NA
TGCAGTGCTACCGTAAGCGGGTATTCTCGGGGCTACACCTTC
CSATVSGYSRGYTF
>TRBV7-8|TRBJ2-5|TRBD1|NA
TGTGCCAGCAGGGGAGGACAGGGCCCGGGAGAGACCCAGTACTTC
CASRGGQGPGETQYF
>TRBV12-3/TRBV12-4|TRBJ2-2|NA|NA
TGTGCCAGCAGTCTACAGGCCCTCCTACCCACCGGGGAGCTGTTTTTT
CASSLQALLPTGELFF
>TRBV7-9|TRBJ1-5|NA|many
TGTGCCAGCAGCCTACGATCGTCGGGCGAGGACGGAGGACAGCCCCAGCATTTT
CASSLRSSGEDGGQPQHF